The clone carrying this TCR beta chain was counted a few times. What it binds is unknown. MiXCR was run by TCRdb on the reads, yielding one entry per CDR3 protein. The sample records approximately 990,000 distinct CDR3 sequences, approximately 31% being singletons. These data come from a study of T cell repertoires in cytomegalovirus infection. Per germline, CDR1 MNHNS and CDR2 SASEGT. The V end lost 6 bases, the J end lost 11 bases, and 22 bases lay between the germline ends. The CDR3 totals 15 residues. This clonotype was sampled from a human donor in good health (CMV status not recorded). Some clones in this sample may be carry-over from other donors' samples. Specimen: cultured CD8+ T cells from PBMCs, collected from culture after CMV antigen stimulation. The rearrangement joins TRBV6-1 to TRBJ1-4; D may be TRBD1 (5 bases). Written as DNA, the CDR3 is TGTGCCAGCAGCCCCCCCGGCAATGAAGGGGAGAAACTGTTTTTT. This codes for CASSPPGNEGEKLFF.